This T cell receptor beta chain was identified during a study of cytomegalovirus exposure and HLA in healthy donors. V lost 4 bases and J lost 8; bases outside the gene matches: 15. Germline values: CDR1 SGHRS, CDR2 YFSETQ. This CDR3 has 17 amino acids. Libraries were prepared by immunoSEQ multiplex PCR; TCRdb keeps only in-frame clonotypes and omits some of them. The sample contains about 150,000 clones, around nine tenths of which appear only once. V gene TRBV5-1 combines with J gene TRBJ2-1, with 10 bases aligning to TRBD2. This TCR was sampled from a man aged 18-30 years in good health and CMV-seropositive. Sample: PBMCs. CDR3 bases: TGCGCCAGCAGCCCCGGAGTAGGTAGCGGGGGGTTGGATGAGCAGTTCTTC. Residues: CASSPGVGSGGLDEQFF.